These T cell receptor beta chains were read from a single sample in a study of OX40 agonist ivuxolimab in advanced cancers. TCRdb's table, derived via immunoSEQ multiplex PCR, lists solely in-frame clones and lacks some. This table holds more than 85,000 clones, around 83% found once. This specimen consisted of CD4+ or CD8+ T cells sorted from blood, obtained in a trial of the OX40 agonist ivuxolimab. Every receptor here comes from an adult with an advanced solid tumor such as melanoma, head and neck, liver or kidney cancer. Both conserved end residues are part of each CDR3.

v_call	j_call	cdr3_aa
TRBV5-5	TRBJ2-7	CASSLAPPYEQYF
TRBV5-8	TRBJ2-1	CASSLYSRVGNEQFF
TRBV5-1	TRBJ2-5	CASSSGKETQYF
TRBV5-1	TRBJ1-2	CASSLEAGANYGYTF
TRBV5-1	TRBJ1-4	CASSFSTGAREKLFF
TRBV2	TRBJ2-2	CASSEEVTGELFF
TRBV27	TRBJ1-2	CASGTGGGDYGYTF
TRBV2	NA	CATLIAGGSEQYF
TRBV18	TRBJ1-4	CASSPPQSGVNEKLFF
TRBV6-6	TRBJ1-5	CASSYSNPGGNQPQHF
TRBV7-7	TRBJ2-3	CASSLGSGGTDTQYF
TRBV7-9	TRBJ1-4	CASSQTGTLNEKLFF
TRBV18	TRBJ2-7	CASSTRTSGNYEQYF
TRBV5-1	TRBJ2-2	CASSSQGNTGELFF
TRBV6-7	TRBJ2-7	CASSYSEREGSYEQYF
TRBV7-2	TRBJ2-7	CASSPDRGLHRGHEQYF
TRBV6-6	TRBJ1-4	CASSQDSQGGKLFF
TRBV4-3	TRBJ2-1	CASSQGSGFFSYNEQFF
TRBV9	TRBJ1-3	CASSVTPGTGVGNTIYF
TRBV6-6	TRBJ1-4	CASSYSHEKLFF
TRBV5-6	TRBJ2-5	CASSFRGQETQYF
TRBV6-1	TRBJ1-2	CASSGLGGYGYTF
TRBV4-1	TRBJ2-5	CASSGGRGTETQYF
TRBV28	TRBJ1-2	CASTTPAGGSYGYTF
TRBV10-3	TRBJ1-1	CASRVSGAGGRNTEAFF
TRBV7-2	TRBJ2-3	CASSPRQGATDTQYF
TRBV30	TRBJ1-3	CAWSVLRTDRNTIYF
TRBV2	TRBJ1-2	CASSADRAYGYTF
TRBV23-1	TRBJ1-5	CASSQSRGLGQPQHF
TRBV28	TRBJ1-1	CASTGGVRTGAFF
TRBV28	TRBJ1-1	CASWVRRAMNTEAFF
TRBV7-8	TRBJ1-5	CASSFRGAKTGFQPQHF
TRBV11-1	TRBJ1-3	CASSLAGRTNTIYF
TRBV9	TRBJ2-1	CASSRSGGGYNEQFF
TRBV19	TRBJ2-5	CASSTNQETQYF
TRBV5-1	TRBJ2-7	CASSSWDRGLYEQYF
TRBV27	TRBJ1-4	CASGRWGGEKLFF
TRBV27	TRBJ1-1	CASSPGLIVVTEAFF
TRBV7-3	TRBJ1-1	CASSLGQNTEAFF
TRBV7-2	TRBJ2-7	CASRGWGQGVYEQYF
TRBV5-1	TRBJ2-2	CASSYGDTGELFF
TRBV6-5	TRBJ1-6	CASSYSDTANSPLHF
TRBV19	TRBJ1-5	CASSIMGGSGNQPQHF
TRBV6-5	TRBJ1-6	CASRKTGSHNSPLHF
TRBV5-1	TRBJ2-3	CASSLSGHRTADTQYF
TRBV6-1	TRBJ1-5	CASRSGQGRQPQHF
TRBV2	TRBJ1-2	CASSEYSAYGYTF
TRBV7-8	TRBJ1-2	CASSRSDRVGYTF
TRBV6-6	TRBJ1-2	CASSYSRDNYGYTF
TRBV5-6	TRBJ2-3	CASNPLAGASTDTQYF
TRBV5-1	TRBJ1-4	CASSRNRGNNEKLFF
TRBV7-8	TRBJ1-1	CASSLALGGTEAFF
TRBV5-1	TRBJ2-5	CASSYSSGVYQETQYF
TRBV28	TRBJ1-2	CASSPGVFGYTF